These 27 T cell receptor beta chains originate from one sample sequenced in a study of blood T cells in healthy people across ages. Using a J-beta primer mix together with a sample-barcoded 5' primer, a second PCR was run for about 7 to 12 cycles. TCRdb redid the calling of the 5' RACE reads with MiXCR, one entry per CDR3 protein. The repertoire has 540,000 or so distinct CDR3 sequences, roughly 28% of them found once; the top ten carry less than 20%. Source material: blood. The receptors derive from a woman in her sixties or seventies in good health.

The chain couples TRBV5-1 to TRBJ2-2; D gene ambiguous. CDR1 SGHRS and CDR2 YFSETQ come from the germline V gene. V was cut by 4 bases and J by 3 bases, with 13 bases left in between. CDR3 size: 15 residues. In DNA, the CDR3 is TGCGCCAGCAGCCCCGATCCCCGGGACACCGGGGAGCTGTTTTTT. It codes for CASSPDPRDTGELFF.

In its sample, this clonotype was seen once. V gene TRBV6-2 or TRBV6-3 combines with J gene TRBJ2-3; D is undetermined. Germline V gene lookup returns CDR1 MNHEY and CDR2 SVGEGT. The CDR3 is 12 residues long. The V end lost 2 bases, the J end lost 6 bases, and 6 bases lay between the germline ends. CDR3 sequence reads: CASSYRRDTQYF. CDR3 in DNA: TGTGCCAGCAGTTACCGCAGGGATACGCAGTATTTT.

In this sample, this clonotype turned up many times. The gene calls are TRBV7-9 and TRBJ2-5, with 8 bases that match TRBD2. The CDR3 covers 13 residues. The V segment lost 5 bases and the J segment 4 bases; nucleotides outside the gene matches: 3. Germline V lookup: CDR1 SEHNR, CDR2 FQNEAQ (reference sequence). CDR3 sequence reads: CASSPGGPETQYF. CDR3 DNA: TGTGCCAGCAGCCCGGGGGGGCCAGAGACCCAGTACTTC.

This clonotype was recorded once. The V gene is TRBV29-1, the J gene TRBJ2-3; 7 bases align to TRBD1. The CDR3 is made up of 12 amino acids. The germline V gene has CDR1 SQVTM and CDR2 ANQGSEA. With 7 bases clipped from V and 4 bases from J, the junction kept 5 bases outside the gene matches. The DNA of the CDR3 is TGCAGCGCGGGTACAGGGGCAGATACGCAGTATTTT. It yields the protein CSAGTGADTQYF.

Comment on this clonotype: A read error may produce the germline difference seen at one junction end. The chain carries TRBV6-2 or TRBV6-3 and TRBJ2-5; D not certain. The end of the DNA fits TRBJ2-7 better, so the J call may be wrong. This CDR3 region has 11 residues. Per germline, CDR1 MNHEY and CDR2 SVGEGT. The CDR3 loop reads CVSSSQYEQYF. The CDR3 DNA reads TGTGTCAGCAGTTCCCAATACGAGCAGTACTTC.

CDR3 sequence (DNA): TGCAGCGTTGGCGGACACGGGCCCTCTGGAAACACCATATATTTT. Its protein product is CSVGGHGPSGNTIYF. The genes are TRBV29-1 and TRBJ1-3; tentatively, D is TRBD1 (5 bases). The germline V and J ends were trimmed by 4 bases and 0 bases, with 13 bases remaining between them. The CDR3 is 15 residues long. CDR1 and CDR2 (germline): SQVTM, ANQGSEA.

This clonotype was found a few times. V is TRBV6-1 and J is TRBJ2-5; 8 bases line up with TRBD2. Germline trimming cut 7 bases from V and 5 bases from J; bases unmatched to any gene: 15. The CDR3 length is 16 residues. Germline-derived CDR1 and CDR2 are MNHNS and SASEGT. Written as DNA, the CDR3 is TGTGCCAGCAATCCCTCGGGGGGGGCGAGTGGGGAGACCCAGTACTTC. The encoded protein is CASNPSGGASGETQYF.

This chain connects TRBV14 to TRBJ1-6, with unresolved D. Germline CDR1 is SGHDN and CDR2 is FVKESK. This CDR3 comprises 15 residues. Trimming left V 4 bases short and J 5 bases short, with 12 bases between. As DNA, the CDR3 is TGTGCCAGCAGCCTCTGGACCCCCAATAATTCACCCCTCCACTTT. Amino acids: CASSLWTPNNSPLHF. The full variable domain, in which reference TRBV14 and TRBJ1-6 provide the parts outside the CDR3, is EAGVTQFPSHSVIEKGQTVTLRCDPISGHDNLYWYRRVMGKEIKFLLHFVKESKQDESGMPNNRFLAERTGGTYSTLKVQPAELEDSGVYFCASSLWTPNNSPLHFGNGTRLTVT.

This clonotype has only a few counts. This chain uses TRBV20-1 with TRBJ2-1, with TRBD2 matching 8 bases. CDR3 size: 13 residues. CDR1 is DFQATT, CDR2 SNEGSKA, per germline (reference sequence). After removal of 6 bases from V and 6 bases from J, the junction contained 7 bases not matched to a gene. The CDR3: CSARTSPSNEQFF. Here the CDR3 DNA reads TGCAGTGCCCGGACTAGCCCCTCCAATGAGCAGTTCTTC.

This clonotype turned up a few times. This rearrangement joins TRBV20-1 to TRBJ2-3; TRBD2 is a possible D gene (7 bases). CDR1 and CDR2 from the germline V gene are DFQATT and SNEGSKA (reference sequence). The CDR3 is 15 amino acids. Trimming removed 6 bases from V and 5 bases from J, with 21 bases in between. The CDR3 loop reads CSATLRGGAGDTQYF. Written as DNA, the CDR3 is TGCAGTGCAACCCTTAGGGGGGGGGCCGGAGATACGCAGTATTTT.

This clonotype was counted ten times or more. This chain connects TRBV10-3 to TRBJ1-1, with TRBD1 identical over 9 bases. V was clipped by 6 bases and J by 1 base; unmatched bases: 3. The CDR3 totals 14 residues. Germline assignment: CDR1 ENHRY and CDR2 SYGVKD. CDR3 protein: CAIRGTGQNTEAFF. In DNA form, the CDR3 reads TGTGCCATCAGGGGGACAGGGCAGAACACTGAAGCTTTCTTT.

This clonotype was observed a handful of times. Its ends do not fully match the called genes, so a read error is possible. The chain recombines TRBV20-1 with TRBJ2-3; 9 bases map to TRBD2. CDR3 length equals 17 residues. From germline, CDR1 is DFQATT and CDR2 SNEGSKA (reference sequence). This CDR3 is CSASPAGGIDSTDTRYF. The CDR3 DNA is TGCAGTGCTAGCCCAGCGGGGGGAATCGATAGCACAGATACGCGGTATTTT.

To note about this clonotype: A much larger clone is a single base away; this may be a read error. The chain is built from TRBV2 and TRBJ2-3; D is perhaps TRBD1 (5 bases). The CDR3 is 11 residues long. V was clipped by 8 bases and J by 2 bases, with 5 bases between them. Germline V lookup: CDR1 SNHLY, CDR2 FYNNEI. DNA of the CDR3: TGTGCCAGCGGGGCCACAGATACGCAGTATTTT. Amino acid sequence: CASGATDTQYF.

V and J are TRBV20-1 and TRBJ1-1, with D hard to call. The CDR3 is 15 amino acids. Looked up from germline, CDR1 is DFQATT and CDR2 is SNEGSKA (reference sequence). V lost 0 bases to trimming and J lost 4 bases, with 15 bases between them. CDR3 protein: CSARDRTLAPTEAFF. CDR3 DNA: TGCAGTGCTAGAGATAGGACCCTGGCTCCCACTGAAGCTTTCTTT.

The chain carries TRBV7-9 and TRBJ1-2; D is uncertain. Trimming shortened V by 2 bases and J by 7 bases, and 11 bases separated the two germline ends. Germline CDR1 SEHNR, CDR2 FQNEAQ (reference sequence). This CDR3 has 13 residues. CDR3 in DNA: TGTGCCAGCAGCTTAAAGGATCCGGGTGGCTACACCTTC. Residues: CASSLKDPGGYTF.

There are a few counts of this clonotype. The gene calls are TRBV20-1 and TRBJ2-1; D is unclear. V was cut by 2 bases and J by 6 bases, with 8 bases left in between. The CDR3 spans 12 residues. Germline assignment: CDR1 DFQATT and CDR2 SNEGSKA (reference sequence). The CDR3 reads CSARSSPNEQFF. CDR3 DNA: TGCAGTGCTAGAAGCTCACCCAATGAGCAGTTCTTC.

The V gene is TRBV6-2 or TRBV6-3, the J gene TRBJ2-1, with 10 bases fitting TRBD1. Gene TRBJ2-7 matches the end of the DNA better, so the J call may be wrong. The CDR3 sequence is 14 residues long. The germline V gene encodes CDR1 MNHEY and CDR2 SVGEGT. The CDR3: CASSAGTGAHEQYF. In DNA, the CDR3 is TGTGCCAGCAGTGCCGGGACAGGGGCCCACGAGCAGTACTTC.

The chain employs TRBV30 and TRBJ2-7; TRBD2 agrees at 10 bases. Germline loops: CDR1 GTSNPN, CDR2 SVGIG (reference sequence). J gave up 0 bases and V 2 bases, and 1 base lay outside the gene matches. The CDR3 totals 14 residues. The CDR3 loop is CAWSPSGSSYEQYV. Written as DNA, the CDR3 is TGTGCCTGGAGTCCTAGCGGGAGCTCCTACGAGCAGTACGTC.

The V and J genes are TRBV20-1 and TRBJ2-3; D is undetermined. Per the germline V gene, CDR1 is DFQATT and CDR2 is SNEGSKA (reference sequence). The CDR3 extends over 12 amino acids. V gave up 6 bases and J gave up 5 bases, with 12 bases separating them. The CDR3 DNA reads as TGCAGTGCACGGACGGAGCGAGATACGCAGTATTTT. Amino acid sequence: CSARTERDTQYF.

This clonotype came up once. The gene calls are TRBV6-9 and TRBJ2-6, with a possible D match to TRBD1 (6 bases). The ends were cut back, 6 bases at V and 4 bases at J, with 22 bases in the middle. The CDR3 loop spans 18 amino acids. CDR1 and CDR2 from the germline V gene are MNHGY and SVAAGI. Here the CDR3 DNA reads TGTGCCAGCAGATATGCGCCCAGACACAGGGTCGGGGCCAACGTCCTGACTTTC. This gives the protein CASRYAPRHRVGANVLTF.

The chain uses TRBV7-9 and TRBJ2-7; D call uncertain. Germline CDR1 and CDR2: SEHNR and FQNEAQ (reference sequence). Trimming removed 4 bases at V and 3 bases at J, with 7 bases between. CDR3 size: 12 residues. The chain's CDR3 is CASSSLNYEQYF. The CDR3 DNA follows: TGTGCCAGCAGCTCCCTCAACTACGAGCAGTACTTC.

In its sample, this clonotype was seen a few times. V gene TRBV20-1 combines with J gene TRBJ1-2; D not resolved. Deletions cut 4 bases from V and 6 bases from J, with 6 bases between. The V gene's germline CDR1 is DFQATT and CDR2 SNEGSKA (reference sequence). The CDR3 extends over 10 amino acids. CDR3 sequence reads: CSAISNGYTF. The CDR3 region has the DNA TGCAGTGCTATCAGTAATGGCTACACCTTC.

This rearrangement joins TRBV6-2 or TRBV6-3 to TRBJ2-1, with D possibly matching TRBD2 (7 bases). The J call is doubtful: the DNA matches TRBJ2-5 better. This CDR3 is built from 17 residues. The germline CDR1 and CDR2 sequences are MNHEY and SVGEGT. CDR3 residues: CASSGGGDVWFQETQYF. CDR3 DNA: TGTGCCAGCAGTGGGGGGGGCGACGTTTGGTTTCAAGAGACCCAGTACTTC.

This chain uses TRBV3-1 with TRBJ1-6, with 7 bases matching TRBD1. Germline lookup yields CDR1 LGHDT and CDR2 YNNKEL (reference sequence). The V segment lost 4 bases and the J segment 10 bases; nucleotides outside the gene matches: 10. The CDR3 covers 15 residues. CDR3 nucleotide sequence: TGTGCCAGCAGCCTCCAGGGGGTGGTTAGGTCACCCCTCCACTTT. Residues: CASSLQGVVRSPLHF.

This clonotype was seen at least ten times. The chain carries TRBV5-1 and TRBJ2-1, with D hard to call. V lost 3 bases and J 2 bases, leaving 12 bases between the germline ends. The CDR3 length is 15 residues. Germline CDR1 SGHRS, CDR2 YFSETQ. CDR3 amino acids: CASSSQDFTYNEQFF. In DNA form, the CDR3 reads TGCGCCAGCAGCTCCCAAGACTTCACCTACAATGAGCAGTTCTTC.

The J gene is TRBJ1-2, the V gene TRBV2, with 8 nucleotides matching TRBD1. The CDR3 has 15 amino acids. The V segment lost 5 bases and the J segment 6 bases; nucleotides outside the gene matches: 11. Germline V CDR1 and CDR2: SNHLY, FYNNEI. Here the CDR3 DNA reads TGTGCCAGCAGTTACACCGGGACAGGTGAAAATGGCTACACCTTC. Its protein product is CASSYTGTGENGYTF. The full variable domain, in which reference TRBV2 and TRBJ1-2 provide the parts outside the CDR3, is EPEVTQTPSHQVTQMGQEVILRCVPISNHLYFYWYRQILGQKVEFLVSFYNNEISEKSEIFDDQFSVERPDGSNFTLKIRSTKLEDSAMYFCASSYTGTGENGYTFGSGTRLTVV.

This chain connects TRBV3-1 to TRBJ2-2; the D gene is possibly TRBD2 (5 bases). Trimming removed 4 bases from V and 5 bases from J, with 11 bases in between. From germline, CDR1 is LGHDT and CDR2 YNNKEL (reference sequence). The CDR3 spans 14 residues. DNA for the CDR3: TGTGCCAGCAGCCCCTTAACTAGGACCGGGGAGCTGTTTTTT. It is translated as CASSPLTRTGELFF.